Described below is a single TCR beta chain sequence and its context. Its antigen is currently unknown. The length of the CDR3 is 15 residues. The V gene's germline CDR1 is SGHRS and CDR2 YFSETQ. V was pared by 0 bases and J by 4 bases, with 5 bases of the junction left unmatched. As to treatment: roughly 18 received Ad26.COV2.S at low or high dose, single or two shots; roughly five received placebo; per-sample allocation not given. After the first vaccine or placebo injection, samples were drawn on day 63. The data are from a study of Ad26.COV2.S vaccination and SARS-CoV-2 variants. About the research overall: The authors gave Ad26.COV2.S intramuscularly, either once or twice 56 days apart. Broader study findings: Spike-specific TCR breadth ran higher among vaccine recipients than placebo recipients. Using TCR breadth and depth analyses may have led to underestimated total T cell responses.

Method: immunoSEQ multiplex PCR; TCRdb's copy keeps in-frame clones and lacks some. The repertoire holds over 400,000 clones, with around 93% as singletons. This chain uses TRBV5-1 with TRBJ1-1, with 8 positions matching TRBD1. Here the sequenced sample was peripheral blood, taken in a trial of Ad26.COV2.S vaccine versus placebo. The TCR comes from a person between 18 and 59 years old who received the Ad26.COV2.S COVID-19 vaccine or a placebo. CDR3 in amino acids: CASSLGTGKVTEAFF. The CDR3 nucleotides read TGCGCCAGCAGCTTGGGGACAGGGAAGGTCACTGAAGCTTTCTTT.